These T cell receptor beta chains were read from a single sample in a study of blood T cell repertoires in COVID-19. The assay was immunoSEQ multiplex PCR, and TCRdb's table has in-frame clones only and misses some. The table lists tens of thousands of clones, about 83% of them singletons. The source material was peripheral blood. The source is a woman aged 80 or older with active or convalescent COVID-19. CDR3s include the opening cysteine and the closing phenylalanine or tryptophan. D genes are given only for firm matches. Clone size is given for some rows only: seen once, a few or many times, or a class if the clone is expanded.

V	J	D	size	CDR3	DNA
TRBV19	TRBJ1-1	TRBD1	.	CATGRGGSNTEAFF	TGTGCCACCGGGCGAGGGGGCTCTAACACTGAAGCTTTCTTT
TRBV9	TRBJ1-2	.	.	CASSRGSGRNYGYTF	TGTGCCAGCAGCCGCGGCTCAGGGCGGAACTATGGCTACACCTTC
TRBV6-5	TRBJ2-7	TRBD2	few	CASRTSGSPYEQYF	TGTGCCAGCAGAACTAGCGGGAGCCCCTACGAGCAGTACTTC
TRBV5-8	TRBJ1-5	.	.	CASSQADTYNQPQHF	TGTGCCAGCAGCCAGGCCGACACTTACAATCAGCCCCAGCATTTT
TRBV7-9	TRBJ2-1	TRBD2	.	CASSPNTGGEQFF	TGTGCCAGCAGCCCAAACACGGGGGGTGAGCAGTTCTTC
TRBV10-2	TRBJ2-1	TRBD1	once	CASSEGTAYNEQFF	TGCGCCAGCAGTGAGGGGACAGCCTACAATGAGCAGTTCTTC
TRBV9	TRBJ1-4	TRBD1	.	CASSVRGDRVKEKLFF	TGTGCCAGCAGCGTAAGAGGAGACAGGGTAAAGGAAAAACTGTTTTTT
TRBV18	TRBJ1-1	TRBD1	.	CASSPPGQAVTEAFF	TGTGCCAGCTCACCACCGGGACAGGCGGTGACTGAAGCTTTCTTT
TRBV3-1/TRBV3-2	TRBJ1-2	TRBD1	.	CASSPRDQGAGYTF	TGTGCCAGCAGCCCCAGGGACCAGGGGGCTGGCTACACCTTC
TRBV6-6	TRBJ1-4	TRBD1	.	CASTDRGPNEKLFF	TGTGCCAGCACCGACAGGGGGCCGAATGAAAAACTGTTTTTT
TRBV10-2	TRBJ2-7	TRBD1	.	CASRDRTGEQYF	TGCGCCAGCAGGGACAGGACTGGCGAGCAGTACTTC
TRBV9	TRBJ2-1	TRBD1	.	CASSVGQGAYNEQFF	TGTGCCAGCAGCGTAGGACAGGGGGCTTACAATGAGCAGTTCTTC
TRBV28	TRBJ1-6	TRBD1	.	CASRLWTGDGNSPLHF	TGTGCCAGCAGATTGTGGACAGGGGATGGTAATTCACCCCTCCACTTT
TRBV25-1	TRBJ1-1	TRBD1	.	CASSETRNRGSEAFF	TGTGCCAGCAGTGAAACCCGAAACAGGGGTAGTGAAGCTTTCTTT
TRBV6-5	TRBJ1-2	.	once	CASSGTNYGYTF	TGTGCCAGCAGCGGGACTAACTATGGCTACACCTTC
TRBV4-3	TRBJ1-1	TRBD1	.	CASSSGDRGEAFF	TGCGCCAGCAGCAGCGGCGACAGGGGGGAAGCTTTCTTT
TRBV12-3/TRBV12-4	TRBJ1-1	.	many	CASSLGQNTEAFF	TGTGCCAGCAGTTTAGGTCAGAACACTGAAGCTTTCTTT
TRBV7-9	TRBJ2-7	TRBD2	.	CASSNDIIAGRGYEQYF	TGTGCCAGCAGCAACGATATCATAGCGGGCCGGGGCTACGAGCAGTACTTC
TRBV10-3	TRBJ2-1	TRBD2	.	CAIMGSGRVEQFF	TGTGCCATCATGGGTAGCGGGAGGGTAGAGCAGTTCTTC
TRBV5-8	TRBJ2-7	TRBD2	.	CASSSGTSGSGAYEQYF	TGTGCCAGCAGCTCCGGGACTAGCGGGAGTGGGGCCTACGAGCAGTACTTC
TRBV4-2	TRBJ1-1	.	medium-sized	CASSQESRQNTEAFF	TGTGCCAGCAGCCAAGAATCCAGGCAGAACACTGAAGCTTTCTTT
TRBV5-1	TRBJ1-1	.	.	CASSFERGNFGKAFF	TGCGCCAGCAGCTTCGAAAGGGGGAATTTTGGGAAAGCTTTCTTT
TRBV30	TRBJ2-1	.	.	CASREVVNEQFF	TGTGCCTCCCGGGAAGTCGTCAATGAGCAGTTCTTC
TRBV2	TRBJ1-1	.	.	CASRTQGSGTEAFF	TGTGCCAGCAGGACCCAGGGGTCGGGCACTGAAGCTTTCTTT
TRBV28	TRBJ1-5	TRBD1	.	CASGRDSEIKQPQHF	TGTGCCAGCGGACGGGACAGTGAAATTAAGCAGCCCCAGCATTTT
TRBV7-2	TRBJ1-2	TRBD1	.	CASSPGTGPLYGYTF	TGTGCCAGCAGCCCGGGGACAGGGCCACTTTATGGCTACACCTTC
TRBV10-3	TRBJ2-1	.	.	CAISESGRENNEQFF	TGTGCCATCAGTGAGTCGGGTCGGGAGAACAATGAGCAGTTCTTC
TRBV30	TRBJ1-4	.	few	CAWTTHYGAKAGEKLFF	TGTGCCTGGACAACCCATTATGGAGCTAAGGCGGGTGAAAAACTGTTTTTT
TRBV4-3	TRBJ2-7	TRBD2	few	CASSRTSGTYEQYF	TGCGCCAGCAGCCGGACTAGCGGAACCTACGAGCAGTACTTC
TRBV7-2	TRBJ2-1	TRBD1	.	CASSSTGQSYNEQFF	TGTGCCAGCAGCTCCACGGGACAGTCCTACAATGAGCAGTTCTTC
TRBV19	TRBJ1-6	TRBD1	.	CASSTVRDRNSPLHF	TGTGCCAGTAGTACCGTCCGGGACAGAAATTCACCCCTCCACTTT
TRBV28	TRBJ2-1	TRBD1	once	CASSSSSGTGGFNEQFF	TGTGCCAGCAGTTCCTCCTCCGGGACAGGCGGGTTCAATGAGCAGTTCTTC
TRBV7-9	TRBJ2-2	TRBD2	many	CASSLVAGGLFTGELFF	TGTGCCAGCAGCTTAGTGGCGGGAGGGCTCTTCACCGGGGAGCTGTTTTTT
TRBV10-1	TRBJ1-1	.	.	CASAQGPMNTEAFF	TGCGCCAGCGCTCAGGGCCCCATGAACACTGAAGCTTTCTTT
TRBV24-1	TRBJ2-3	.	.	CATSLGGVGDTQYF	TGTGCCACCAGTTTGGGGGGAGTGGGCGATACGCAGTATTTT
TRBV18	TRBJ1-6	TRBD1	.	CASSQNPGQGNSPLHF	TGTGCCAGCTCGCAAAATCCGGGACAGGGGAATTCACCCCTCCACTTT
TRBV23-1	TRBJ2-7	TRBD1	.	CASTSGQVRYEQYF	TGCGCCAGCACTTCGGGACAGGTTCGCTACGAGCAGTACTTC
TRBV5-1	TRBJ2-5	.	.	CASSTPPRETQYF	TGCGCCAGCAGCACTCCTCCTCGAGAGACCCAGTACTTC
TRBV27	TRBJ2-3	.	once	CASSFYLGSLADTQYF	TGTGCCAGCAGTTTTTATCTCGGGAGTCTAGCAGATACGCAGTATTTT
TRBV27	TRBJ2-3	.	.	CASSFLVEDTQYF	TGTGCCAGCAGTTTTCTAGTTGAAGATACGCAGTATTTT
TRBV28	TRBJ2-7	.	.	CASSLANSYEQYF	TGTGCCAGCAGTTTGGCCAACTCCTACGAGCAGTACTTC
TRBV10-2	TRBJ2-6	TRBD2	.	CASSGASGSSGANVLTF	TGCGCCAGCAGTGGGGCTAGCGGGAGTTCAGGGGCCAACGTCCTGACTTTC
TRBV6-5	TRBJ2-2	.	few	CASTRLITGELFF	TGTGCCAGCACCAGACTTATCACCGGGGAGCTGTTTTTT
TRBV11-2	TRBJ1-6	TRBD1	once	CASSRDRATNSPLHF	TGTGCCAGCAGCCGAGACAGGGCCACTAATTCACCCCTCCACTTT
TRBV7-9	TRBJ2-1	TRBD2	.	CASSTIRDYYNEQFF	TGTGCCAGCAGCACAATCCGGGACTACTACAATGAGCAGTTCTTC
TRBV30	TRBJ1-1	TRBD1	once	CAWSAKGQAAAEAFF	TGTGCCTGGAGTGCGAAGGGACAGGCCGCGGCTGAAGCTTTCTTT
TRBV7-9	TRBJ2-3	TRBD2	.	CASSPRGAGVGTDTQYF	TGTGCCAGCAGCCCCCGGGGAGCGGGAGTCGGCACAGATACGCAGTATTTT
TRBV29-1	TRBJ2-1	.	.	CSVTSGEQFF	TGCAGCGTAACCTCAGGGGAGCAGTTCTTC
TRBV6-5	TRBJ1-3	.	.	CASSYRKSGNTIYF	TGTGCCAGCAGTTACCGCAAGAGTGGAAACACCATATATTTT
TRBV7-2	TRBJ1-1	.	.	CASSPQRQRGTEAFF	TGTGCCAGCAGCCCCCAGCGACAGAGGGGGACTGAAGCTTTCTTT
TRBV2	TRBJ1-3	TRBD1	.	CASREDRGAQNTIYF	TGTGCCAGCAGAGAGGACAGGGGGGCGCAAAACACCATATATTTT
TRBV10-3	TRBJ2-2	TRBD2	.	CAIKGSSGVNTGELFF	TGTGCCATCAAGGGCAGTAGCGGGGTAAACACCGGGGAGCTGTTTTTT
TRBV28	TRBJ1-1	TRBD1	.	CASSGKRDREKAFF	TGTGCCAGCAGTGGCAAAAGGGACAGGGAAAAAGCTTTCTTT
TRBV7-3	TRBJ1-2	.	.	CASSSTGFDGYTF	TGTGCCAGCAGCTCCACCGGGTTCGATGGCTACACCTTC
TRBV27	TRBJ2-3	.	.	CASMGARTDTQYF	TGTGCCAGCATGGGGGCGCGAACAGATACGCAGTATTTT
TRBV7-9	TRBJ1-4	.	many	CASSLVTGLSEKLFF	TGTGCCAGCAGCTTAGTGACGGGGTTAAGTGAAAAACTGTTTTTT
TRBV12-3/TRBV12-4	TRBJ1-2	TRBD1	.	CASRSGTGDNYTF	TGTGCCAGCAGGTCCGGGACAGGGGACAACTACACCTTC
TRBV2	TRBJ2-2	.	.	CASSDRTNTGELFF	TGTGCCAGCAGTGACAGAACGAACACCGGGGAGCTGTTTTTT
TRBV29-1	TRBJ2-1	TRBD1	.	CSGSGTAYNEQFF	TGCAGCGGATCCGGGACAGCATACAATGAGCAGTTCTTC